The 4 T cell receptor beta chains given below trace back to one sample, sequenced in a study of shared clonotypes between healthy human individuals. Method: immunoSEQ multiplex PCR; TCRdb's copy keeps in-frame clones and lacks some. The table has more than 900,000 clones, 78% seen once. Input material: memory CD4+ T cells from PBMCs. Subset meaning: CD45RA-negative fraction. The receptor set was obtained from a man aged 18 to 30 in good health. Some clones in this sample may be carry-over from other donors' samples.

The table lists this clone with a few counts. The CDR3 loop is CASSSGQGRDYGYTF. The CDR3 nucleotides are TGCGCCAGCAGCTCCGGACAGGGGCGGGACTATGGCTACACCTTC. The V call is TRBV5-1, the J call TRBJ1-2; the match to TRBD1 covers 9 bases. This CDR3 has 15 amino acids. CDR1 and CDR2 from the germline V gene are SGHRS and YFSETQ. V lost 3 bases to trimming and J lost 3 bases; unmatched junction nucleotides: 6.

The chain is built from TRBV5-1 and TRBJ1-2; no clear D gene. Trimming left V 0 bases short and J 5 bases short, with 8 bases between. This CDR3 has 13 residues. Per germline, CDR1 SGHRS and CDR2 YFSETQ. The CDR3 region is CASSLGGVYGYTF. DNA for the CDR3: TGCGCCAGCAGCTTGGGCGGGGTTTATGGCTACACCTTC.

The J gene is TRBJ2-7, the V gene TRBV27; the D is unclear. Germline V gene data show CDR1 as MNHEY and CDR2 as SMNVEV (reference sequence). The CDR3 has 17 amino acids. Trimming removed 0 bases at V and 3 bases at J, with 18 bases between. The CDR3 coding sequence is TGTGCCAGCAGTTTATCCCCATTCCCAACTTCCCACTACGAGCAGTACTTC. This encodes CASSLSPFPTSHYEQYF.

Only a few counts were recorded for this clone. This chain connects TRBV4-1 to TRBJ1-4, with TRBD1 matching 7 bases. Trimming took 0 bases from V and 6 from J; bases not matched to a gene: 4. Per germline, CDR1 MGHRA and CDR2 YSYEKL. The CDR3 is 15 residues long. In DNA form, the CDR3 reads TGCGCCAGCAGCCAAGACGGAGGGGGCGATGAAAAACTGTTTTTT. This sequence encodes CASSQDGGGDEKLFF.